This T cell receptor beta chain was identified in a study of cytomegalovirus exposure and HLA in healthy donors. At collection, donors were nominally healthy, but unrecorded immune exposures were probable. Concerning this clone: What it binds is unknown.

PCR primers comprised 60 Vbeta and 13 Jbeta primers. Produced via immunoSEQ multiplex PCR; TCRdb's table is partial and in-frame only. The top ten clones hold 1.5% of a sample with about 180,000 clones, around 76% of them seen once. The V and J ends lost 4 bases and 5 bases, in that order; junction bases with no gene match: 6. CDR3 length: 15 residues. Germline values: CDR1 LNHDA, CDR2 SQIVND (reference sequence). Study-wide results and caveats: Most observed TCR sequences were rare, whereas some public TCRs were detected in many donors. A missense DCLRE1C variant was associated with V- and J-gene trimming of TCR beta chains in a later analysis, and an independent cohort replicated the association. Later analysis indicated greater clonal expansion among HLA-associated TCR beta chains than among equally common other chains.

The sequence was collected from a man aged 40-55 years in good health and CMV-seronegative. The genes are TRBV19 and TRBJ2-3; TRBD2 agrees at 10 bases. The sequencing sample was made of PBMCs. The CDR3 region is CASSKTSGQKDTQYF. The CDR3 nucleotides are TGTGCCAGTAGTAAGACTAGCGGGCAGAAAGATACGCAGTATTTT.